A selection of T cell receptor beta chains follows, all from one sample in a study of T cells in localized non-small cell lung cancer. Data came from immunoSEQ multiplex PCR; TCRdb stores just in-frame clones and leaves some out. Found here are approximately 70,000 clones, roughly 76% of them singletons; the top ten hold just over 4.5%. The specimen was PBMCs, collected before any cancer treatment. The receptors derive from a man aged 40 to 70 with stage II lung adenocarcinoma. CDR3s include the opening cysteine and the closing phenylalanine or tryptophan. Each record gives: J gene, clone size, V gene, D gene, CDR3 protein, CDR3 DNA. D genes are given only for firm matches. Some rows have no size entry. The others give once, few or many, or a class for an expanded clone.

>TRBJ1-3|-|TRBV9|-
CASSVGHRVSGNTIYF
TGTGCCAGCAGCGTAGGCCACAGGGTCTCTGGAAACACCATATATTTT
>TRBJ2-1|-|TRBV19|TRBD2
CASSTGTSGYNEQFF
TGTGCCAGTAGCACCGGGACTAGCGGCTACAATGAGCAGTTCTTC
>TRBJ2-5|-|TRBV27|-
CASSLGGLPIQETQYF
TGTGCCAGCAGTTTAGGAGGCCTTCCAATACAAGAGACCCAGTACTTC
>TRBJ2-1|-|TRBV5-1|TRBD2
CASTTSEAYNEQFF
TGCGCCAGCACGACTAGCGAGGCCTACAATGAGCAGTTCTTC
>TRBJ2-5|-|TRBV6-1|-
CASSEGAASVYF
TGTGCCAGCAGTGAAGGCGCAGCCTCTGTGTACTTC
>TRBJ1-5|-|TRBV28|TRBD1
CASTQGQFNSNQPQHF
TGTGCCAGCACTCAGGGACAGTTCAATAGCAATCAGCCCCAGCATTTT
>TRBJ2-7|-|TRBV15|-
CATSKIGNEQYF
TGTGCCACCAGCAAAATAGGCAACGAGCAGTACTTC
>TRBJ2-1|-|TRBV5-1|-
CASSLGGGSYNEQFF
TGCGCCAGCAGCTTGGGAGGGGGTTCCTACAATGAGCAGTTCTTC
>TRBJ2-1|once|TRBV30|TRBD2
CAWRQDAGAYNEQFF
TGTGCCTGGAGGCAGGACGCGGGAGCCTACAATGAGCAGTTCTTC
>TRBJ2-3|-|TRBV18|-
CASSPSRADTQYF
TGTGCCAGCTCACCAAGCCGGGCAGATACGCAGTATTTT
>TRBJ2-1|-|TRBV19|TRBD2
CASSVGLAGVEQFF
TGTGCCAGTAGTGTGGGACTAGCGGGAGTTGAGCAGTTCTTC
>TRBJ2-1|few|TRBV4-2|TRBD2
CASSQEASGSYNEQFF
TGTGCCAGCAGCCAAGAGGCTAGCGGTTCCTACAATGAGCAGTTCTTC
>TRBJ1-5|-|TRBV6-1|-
CASSYNSAGQPQHF
TGTGCCAGCAGCTATAACAGCGCCGGCCAGCCCCAGCATTTT
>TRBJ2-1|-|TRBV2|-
CASSDWEEQFF
TGTGCCAGCAGTGATTGGGAGGAGCAGTTCTTC
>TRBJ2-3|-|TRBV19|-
CASSFQGALTDTQYF
TGTGCCAGTAGTTTCCAGGGAGCCCTCACAGATACGCAGTATTTT
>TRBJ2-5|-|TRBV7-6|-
CASSNIQETQYF
TGTGCCAGCAGCAATATCCAAGAGACCCAGTACTTC
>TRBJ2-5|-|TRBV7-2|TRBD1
CASSLGGTVQETQYF
TGTGCCAGCAGCTTAGGGGGGACAGTTCAAGAGACCCAGTACTTC
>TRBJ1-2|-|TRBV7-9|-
CASSEVRGTYGYTF
TGTGCCAGCAGCGAAGTACGGGGGACCTATGGCTACACCTTC
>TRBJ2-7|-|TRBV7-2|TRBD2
CASSLTPSGRALDEQYF
TGTGCCAGCAGCTTAACCCCTAGCGGGAGGGCTTTGGACGAGCAGTACTTC
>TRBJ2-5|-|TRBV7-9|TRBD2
CASSLSGSETQYF
TGTGCCAGCAGCCTTAGCGGGAGCGAGACCCAGTACTTC
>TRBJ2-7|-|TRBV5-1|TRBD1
CASSLSGQGSREQYF
TGCGCCAGCAGTCTTTCGGGACAGGGCTCGAGGGAGCAGTACTTC
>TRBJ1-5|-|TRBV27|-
CASSTYSNQPQHF
TGTGCCAGCAGTACCTATAGCAATCAGCCCCAGCATTTT
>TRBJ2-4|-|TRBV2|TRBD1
CASSGDRLAKNIQYF
TGTGCCAGCAGCGGGGACAGACTAGCCAAAAACATTCAGTACTTC
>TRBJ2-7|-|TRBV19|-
CASNPGSSYEQYF
TGTGCCAGTAATCCAGGGAGCTCCTACGAGCAGTACTTC
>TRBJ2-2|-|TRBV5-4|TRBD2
CASSLDLGAGENTGELFF
TGTGCCAGCAGCTTGGACCTCGGGGCGGGAGAAAACACCGGGGAGCTGTTTTTT
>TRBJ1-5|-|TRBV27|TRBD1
CASSSTTGGGQPQHF
TGTGCCAGCAGTAGCACGACAGGGGGCGGTCAGCCCCAGCATTTT
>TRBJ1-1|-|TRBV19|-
CASSRLQGPDTEAFF
TGTGCCAGTAGTAGATTACAGGGCCCGGACACTGAAGCTTTCTTT
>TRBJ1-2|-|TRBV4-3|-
CASSQDRKTTYGYTF
TGCGCCAGCAGCCAAGATCGGAAGACTACCTATGGCTACACCTTC
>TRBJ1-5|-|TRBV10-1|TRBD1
CASSNDRGTGQPQHF
TGCGCCAGCAGTAACGACAGGGGAACGGGGCAGCCCCAGCATTTT